These 27 T cell receptor beta chains originate from one sample sequenced in a study of T-cell reconstitution after alpha-beta-depleted transplantation in children. TCRbeta library preparation incorporated unique molecular identifiers. TCRdb itself ran the PCR reads through MiXCR, one entry per CDR3 protein. Of 490,000 or so distinct CDR3 sequences in the sample, around 12% are singletons; the top ten hold around 5.8%. The source material was PBMCs from the stem cell graft donor, sampled from the stem cell graft. Receptors were obtained from a human donor who donated a stem cell graft to a child with combined immunodeficiency.

This clonotype was detected many times. The rearrangement joins TRBV20-1 to TRBJ2-1; 8 nucleotides match TRBD2. The CDR3 is 15 amino acids. The V and J ends lost 0 bases and 8 bases, in that order; junction bases with no gene match: 9. Germline V gene data show CDR1 as DFQATT and CDR2 as SNEGSKA (reference sequence). For the CDR3, the DNA is TGCAGTGCTAGAGATCGCCTAGCGGGTCTGGATGAGCAGTTCTTC. Its protein is CSARDRLAGLDEQFF.

This rearrangement joins TRBV5-1 to TRBJ2-2, with a possible D match to TRBD1 (5 bases). CDR3 length: 14 amino acids. V gave up 1 base and J gave up 6 bases, with 10 bases separating them. Germline V gives CDR1 SGHRS, CDR2 YFSETQ. The CDR3 DNA is TGCGCCAGCAGCTTGAAACAGGTCGCCGGGGAGCTGTTTTTT. As protein: CASSLKQVAGELFF.

The chain has TRBV28 and TRBJ2-7, with 7 nucleotides matching TRBD1. Germline lookup yields CDR1 MDHEN and CDR2 SYDVKM. The CDR3 loop spans 16 amino acids. The ends lost 6 bases at V and 2 bases at J; junction bases unmatched: 13. CDR3 sequence reads: CASSGAQGPGAYEQYF. CDR3 DNA sequence: TGTGCCAGCAGCGGGGCACAGGGGCCAGGCGCCTACGAGCAGTACTTC.

This clonotype was detected a few times. J is TRBJ2-1 and V is TRBV12-3 or TRBV12-4; D ambiguous. The V gene lost 1 base and the J gene lost 6 bases, with 13 bases spanning the gap. The CDR3 has 15 amino acids. In DNA, the CDR3 is TGTGCCAGCAGTTTAGTGGTCCACGTCCTCAATGAGCAGTTCTTC. Translation gives CASSLVVHVLNEQFF.

This clonotype was picked up a small number of times. The CDR3 DNA sequence: TGTGCCAGCAGTACCATCCGGGGAGACACCGGGGAGCTGTTTTTT. It translates to CASSTIRGDTGELFF. The rearrangement uses TRBV11-2 and TRBJ2-2; maybe TRBD2 (5 bases). The CDR3 is made up of 15 amino acids. Looked up from germline, CDR1 is SGHAT and CDR2 is FQNNGV. V dropped 6 bases and J dropped 3 bases, with 14 bases sitting between them.

This clonotype was seen repeatedly, ten times or more. The chain combines TRBV6-2 or TRBV6-3 with TRBJ1-5; no reliable D call. Trimming removed 6 bases at V and 4 bases at J, with 13 bases between. The germline CDR1 and CDR2 sequences are MNHEY and SVGEGT. The CDR3 has 14 residues. The CDR3 region is CASRPDWGNQPQHF. The DNA for the CDR3 is TGTGCCAGCAGGCCCGACTGGGGTAATCAGCCCCAGCATTTT.

The sample holds many counts of this clonotype. J is TRBJ2-1 and V is TRBV24-1; a weak D match, TRBD2 (5 bases). CDR1 is KGHDR, CDR2 SFDVKD, per germline. The CDR3 is 13 amino acids. V dropped 0 bases and J dropped 13 bases, with 12 bases sitting between them. CDR3 DNA: TGTGCCACCAGTGATTTGGGCGGGTGGTACCAGTTCTTC. Translating gives CATSDLGGWYQFF.

The table lists this clonotype with many counts. V is TRBV7-8 and J is TRBJ2-7; a possible D gene is TRBD2 (5 bases). The CDR3 length is 13 residues. Germline V gene sequence: CDR1 SGHVS, CDR2 FQNEAQ. V lost 0 bases to trimming and J lost 7 bases, with 10 bases between them. CDR3 region: CASSLATGWEQYF. Written as DNA, the CDR3 is TGTGCCAGCAGCTTAGCGACGGGGTGGGAGCAGTACTTC.

Only a few counts were recorded for this clonotype. The chain couples TRBV5-1 to TRBJ1-1; D gene uncertain. Germline V gene data show CDR1 as SGHRS and CDR2 as YFSETQ. The CDR3 loop spans 17 amino acids. V was shortened by 2 bases and J by 9 bases, with 26 bases between the two germline ends. The chain's CDR3 is CASSLFPHVAHRGKAFF. The CDR3 DNA reads as TGCGCCAGCAGCTTATTTCCCCACGTCGCCCACCGGGGAAAAGCTTTCTTT.

The sample holds many counts of this clonotype. This chain links TRBV10-2 with TRBJ2-1; 13 nucleotides match TRBD2. With 5 bases clipped from V and 1 base from J, the junction kept 11 bases outside the gene matches. CDR1 and CDR2 (germline): WSHSY, SAAADI. The CDR3 totals 19 residues. CDR3 bases: TGCGCCAGCAGTCTAGCGACTAGCGGGGGGCCTCTTTCCTACAATGAGCAGTTCTTC. This sequence encodes CASSLATSGGPLSYNEQFF.

This chain connects TRBV7-9 to TRBJ2-7; 7 positions agree with TRBD2. CDR3 length equals 16 residues. The J segment lost 1 base and the V segment lost 5 bases, leaving 11 bases of the junction unmatched. Looked up from germline, CDR1 is SEHNR and CDR2 is FQNEAQ (reference sequence). The CDR3 bases are TGTGCCAGCAGCCCCCCTAGCGGAAGGACTTCCTACGAGCAGTACTTC. Encoded protein: CASSPPSGRTSYEQYF.

This clonotype has more than one count but fewer than ten. The chain uses TRBV3-1 and TRBJ2-5; TRBD2 matches at 11 bases. Losses at the gene ends were 4 bases for V and 1 base for J; bases not matched to a gene: 8. CDR3 length equals 17 residues. Germline-derived CDR1 and CDR2 are LGHDT and YNNKEL (reference sequence). CDR3 in DNA: TGTGCCAGCAGCCCCCCGACTAGCGGGGTGAGCCAAGAGACCCAGTACTTC. Protein sequence: CASSPPTSGVSQETQYF.

This clonotype was detected only a few times. The gene calls are TRBV11-3 and TRBJ2-3, with D tentatively TRBD2 (6 bases). V gave up 5 bases and J gave up 1 base, with 16 bases separating them. This CDR3 has 16 amino acids. The germline V gene encodes CDR1 SGHNT and CDR2 YENEEA. CDR3 coding DNA: TGTGCCAGCAGCCCCGGAGGGGTTCGGGGCACAGATACGCAGTATTTT. Its translation is CASSPGGVRGTDTQYF.

There are a few counts of this clonotype. The V call is TRBV5-5, the J call TRBJ2-7, with D uncertain. The CDR3 totals 11 residues. The germline V gene has CDR1 SGHKS and CDR2 YYEKEE (reference sequence). V shed 7 bases and J shed 6 bases, with 11 bases lying between them. CDR3 sequence reads: CASAITSEQYF. The CDR3 coding sequence is TGTGCCAGCGCCATAACTTCCGAGCAGTACTTC. Full variable domain (remainder filled in from reference TRBV5-5 and TRBJ2-7): DAGVTQSPTHLIKTRGQQVTLRCSPISGHKSVSWYQQVLGQGPQFIFQYYEKEERGRGNFPDRFSARQFPNYSSELNVNALLLGDSALYLCASAITSEQYFGPGTRLTVT.

This chain links TRBV5-1 with TRBJ1-6, with D perhaps TRBD1 (6 bases). V was shortened by 0 bases and J by 7 bases, with 8 bases between the two germline ends. CDR1 is SGHRS and CDR2 is YFSETQ in the germline V gene. The CDR3 contains 14 residues. CDR3 residues: CASSLEGENSPLHF. The CDR3 nucleotides are TGCGCCAGCAGCTTGGAGGGGGAGAATTCACCCCTCCACTTT.

This clonotype showed up just a few times. The chain joins TRBV5-1 to TRBJ2-1; perhaps TRBD2 as D (6 bases). The CDR3 contains 15 residues. The V and J ends lost 0 bases and 5 bases respectively, with 12 bases between them. Germline V gives CDR1 SGHRS, CDR2 YFSETQ. The CDR3 DNA is TGCGCCAGCAGCTTGGGACTAGAAATCCACAATGAGCAGTTCTTC. This codes for CASSLGLEIHNEQFF. The full variable domain, completed using reference TRBV5-1 and TRBJ2-1, is KAGVTQTPRYLIKTRGQQVTLSCSPISGHRSVSWYQQTPGQGLQFLFEYFSETQRNKGNFPGRFSGRQFSNSRSEMNVSTLELGDSALYLCASSLGLEIHNEQFFGPGTRLTVL.

This clonotype was recorded at least ten times. This chain joins TRBV6-5 and TRBJ1-1; D might be TRBD1 (6 bases). The ends were cut back, 4 bases at V and 1 base at J, with 13 bases in the middle. Per germline, CDR1 MNHEY and CDR2 SVGAGI. The CDR3 is 15 residues long. CDR3 loop: CASSSPSGENTEAFF. Here the CDR3 DNA reads TGTGCCAGCAGTTCCCCCTCAGGGGAGAACACTGAAGCTTTCTTT.

Only a few counts were recorded for this clonotype. The rearrangement joins TRBV4-3 to TRBJ1-2; D is unresolved. Germline CDR1 reads LGHNA; CDR2 reads YSLEER. The CDR3 is 14 residues long. Trimming pared 0 bases from V and 3 bases from J, leaving 8 bases between. The CDR3 nucleotides read TGCGCCAGCAGCCAAGAAACACAGCACTATGGCTACACCTTC. Translation gives CASSQETQHYGYTF.

This clonotype was counted many times. The V call is TRBV14, the J call TRBJ2-1, with TRBD2 matching 15 bases. From germline, CDR1 is SGHDN and CDR2 FVKESK. V trimming: 6 bases; J trimming: 1 base; junction bases outside the gene matches: 10. CDR3 size: 19 residues. The CDR3 region is CASSGPGGTSGRSYNEQFF. The CDR3 DNA is TGTGCCAGCAGTGGGCCAGGCGGGACTAGCGGGAGGTCCTACAATGAGCAGTTCTTC.

V is TRBV28 and J is TRBJ1-5; D unresolved. The V gene's germline CDR1 is MDHEN and CDR2 SYDVKM. The CDR3 totals 12 residues. The CDR3 sequence is CVVRDGNQPQHF. For the CDR3, the DNA is TGTGTGGTCCGAGATGGCAATCAGCCCCAGCATTTT. Full variable domain (missing parts from reference TRBV28 and TRBJ1-5): DVKVTQSSRYLVKRTGEKVFLECVQDMDHENMFWYRQDPGLGLRLIYFSYDVKMKEKGDIPEGYSVSREKKERFSLILESASTNQTSMYLCVVRDGNQPQHFGDGTRLSIL.

V usage is TRBV7-2 and J usage is TRBJ2-1; D gene ambiguous. V was cut by 5 bases and J by 6 bases, with 5 bases left in between. The CDR3 has 11 amino acids. Germline V CDR1 and CDR2: SGHTA, FQGNSA. The CDR3 DNA reads as TGTGCCAGCAGCAACGTCAATGAGCAGTTCTTC. Encoded protein: CASSNVNEQFF.

This chain uses TRBV12-3 or TRBV12-4 with TRBJ2-3; 13 bases are shared with TRBD2. The length of the CDR3 is 16 residues. After removal of 3 bases from V and 4 bases from J, the junction contained 4 bases not matched to a gene. The CDR3 is CASSFWTSGSSDTQYF. DNA of the CDR3: TGTGCCAGCAGTTTCTGGACTAGCGGGAGTTCAGATACGCAGTATTTT.

The rearrangement links TRBV28 to TRBJ1-5; TRBD1 is a possible D gene (6 bases). Germline CDR1 is MDHEN and CDR2 is SYDVKM. CDR3 length: 14 residues. V lost 3 bases to trimming and J lost 7 bases, with 13 bases between them. Here the CDR3 reads CASSFGTILQPQHF. CDR3 in DNA: TGTGCCAGCAGTTTTGGGACAATTTTACAGCCCCAGCATTTT.

DNA for the CDR3: TGTGCCAGCAGCAACAGGGTTGGGGGCTACAATGAGCAGTTCTTC. Protein product: CASSNRVGGYNEQFF. The chain carries TRBV5-4 and TRBJ2-1, with a tentative D call TRBD1 (6 bases). The CDR3 is made up of 15 amino acids. Trimming shortened V by 4 bases and J by 3 bases, and 14 bases separated the two germline ends. Germline V lookup: CDR1 SGHNT, CDR2 YYREEE (reference sequence).

The rearrangement links TRBV11-2 to TRBJ2-5, with D tentatively TRBD2 (5 bases). The germline gives CDR1 SGHAT, CDR2 FQNNGV. Between the trimmed V and J ends, which lost 5 bases and 4 bases, there was a span of 17 bases. The CDR3 runs 15 residues. As DNA, the CDR3 is TGTGCCAGCAGCCCCCTTCGTGGGAGAGGAGAGACCCAGTACTTC. This gives the protein CASSPLRGRGETQYF.

The V and J genes are TRBV10-3 and TRBJ1-5, with no clear D. The CDR3 has 14 residues. Trimming cost V 5 bases and J 0 bases, with 8 bases left between them. CDR1 ENHRY and CDR2 SYGVKD come from the germline V gene. For the CDR3, the DNA is TGTGCCATCAGTAGACAATCTAGCAATCAGCCCCAGCATTTT. This encodes CAISRQSSNQPQHF.

This clonotype was found many times. The chain employs TRBV18 and TRBJ1-4; D is unresolved. V shed 1 base and J shed 0 bases, with 12 bases lying between them. The germline CDR1 and CDR2 sequences are KGHSH and LQKENI. The CDR3 covers 17 residues. CDR3 nucleotide sequence: TGTGCCAGCTCACCACGGCTCCAAGGAGCAACTAATGAAAAACTGTTTTTT. This encodes CASSPRLQGATNEKLFF.